This T cell receptor beta chain was retrieved from a study of OX40 agonist ivuxolimab in advanced cancers. Whole-study results and caveats: The study observed clonal expansion of CD4+ and CD8+ blood T cells by week 6 at 0.1 to 3.0 mg/kg.

In regard to this clone: Its antigen remains unknown.

The assay was immunoSEQ multiplex PCR, and TCRdb's table has in-frame clones only and misses some. The sample lists 50,000 to 60,000 clones, about nine tenths occurring once. The CDR3 is 15 amino acids. Germline loops: CDR1 SGHTA, CDR2 FQGTGA. V lost 0 bases, J lost 4 bases, and 3 bases stayed unmatched. The clonotype comes from an adult with an advanced solid tumor such as melanoma, head and neck, liver or kidney cancer. Sequencing was performed on CD4+ or CD8+ T cells sorted from blood, taken in a trial of the OX40 agonist ivuxolimab. This chain uses TRBV7-3 with TRBJ1-1; TRBD1 matches 9 bases. As DNA, the CDR3 is TGTGCCAGCAGCTTAACGGGACAGGGATTCACTGAAGCTTTCTTT. Its translation: CASSLTGQGFTEAFF.